These 17 T cell receptor beta chains were all obtained from the same sample, sequenced in a study of cytomegalovirus exposure and HLA in healthy donors. With 60 Vbeta and 13 Jbeta primers, the PCR was carried out. Repertoires were generated with immunoSEQ multiplex PCR, while TCRdb's copy carries only in-frame clones and drops some. The sample holds about 190,000 clones; roughly four fifths are singletons and the top ten take around 0.75%. The sequencing input was PBMCs. All receptors derive from a woman aged 18-35 years in good health and CMV-seronegative.

The DNA for the CDR3 is TGTGCCAGCAGACAGGGGCGGGAGACCCAGTACTTC. Its protein product is CASRQGRETQYF. The genes are TRBV6-5 and TRBJ2-5, with TRBD1 matching over 7 bases. The CDR3 spans 12 residues. V shed 6 bases and J 5 bases; nucleotides not matched to a gene: 3. Germline CDR1 is MNHEY and CDR2 is SVGAGI.

The chain joins TRBV11-1 to TRBJ1-2; D is perhaps TRBD1 (6 bases). From germline, CDR1 is SGHAT and CDR2 FQDESV (reference sequence). Trimming removed 5 bases from V and 1 base from J, with 14 bases in between. The CDR3 consists of 15 residues. This chain's CDR3 is CASSRDRLYNYGYTF. The CDR3 DNA is TGTGCCAGCAGCCGAGACAGGCTCTATAACTATGGCTACACCTTC.

Comment on this clone: The same CDR3 is also encoded by other DNA sequences in this sample. The J gene is TRBJ2-5, the V gene TRBV4-1; 7 bases are shared with TRBD1. The CDR3 sequence is 13 residues long. The V and J ends lost 3 bases and 4 bases, in that order; junction bases with no gene match: 2. The germline V gene has CDR1 MGHRA and CDR2 YSYEKL. The CDR3 sequence: CASSQTGRETQYF. The DNA for the CDR3 is TGCGCCAGCAGCCAGACAGGGCGAGAGACCCAGTACTTC.

The V gene is TRBV11-2, the J gene TRBJ2-7; 8 positions match TRBD2. From germline, CDR1 is SGHAT and CDR2 FQNNGV. The trim removed 4 bases at V and 0 bases at J, leaving 8 bases unmatched. CDR3 length: 16 amino acids. Here the CDR3 reads CASSSSSGFYSYEQYF. The CDR3, as DNA: TGTGCCAGCAGCTCCTCTAGCGGGTTCTACTCCTACGAGCAGTACTTC.

CDR3 in DNA: TGCGCCAGCAGCTATCACACGGGGAGAGGTATTGCTCATAACTATGGCTACACCTTC. It codes for CASSYHTGRGIAHNYGYTF. The J gene is TRBJ1-2, the V gene TRBV5-1, with D unclear. The ends were cut back, 3 bases at V and 1 base at J, with 25 bases in the middle. Per germline, CDR1 SGHRS and CDR2 YFSETQ. This CDR3 has 19 residues.

This sequence joins TRBV6-1 and TRBJ1-5; possibly TRBD1 for D (5 bases). Germline V gene sequence: CDR1 MNHNS, CDR2 SASEGT. Trimming stripped 0 bases from V and 2 bases from J, with 8 bases between. The CDR3 covers 15 residues. The CDR3: CASSEAGGGNQPQHF. The DNA of the CDR3 is TGTGCCAGCAGTGAAGCGGGGGGTGGCAATCAGCCCCAGCATTTT.

The chain joins TRBV19 to TRBJ2-7; weak D call: TRBD1 (5 bases). V was clipped by 0 bases and J by 3 bases, with 12 bases between them. The CDR3 is 15 residues long. Per germline, CDR1 LNHDA and CDR2 SQIVND (reference sequence). CDR3 sequence (DNA): TGTGCCAGTAGTATAGACAGGGCCCCTTACTACGAGCAGTACTTC. Its protein product is CASSIDRAPYYEQYF. Supplemented by reference TRBV19 and TRBJ2-7, the full variable domain reads DGGITQSPKYLFRKEGQNVTLSCEQNLNHDAMYWYRQDPGQGLRLIYYSQIVNDFQKGDIAEGYSVSREKKESFPLTVTSAQKNPTAFYLCASSIDRAPYYEQYFGPGTRLTVT.

The chain combines TRBV27 with TRBJ2-4; TRBD1 might be the D (6 bases). The CDR3 covers 16 residues. V lost 8 bases, J lost 1 base, and 18 bases lay in between. Germline CDR1 is MNHEY and CDR2 is SMNVEV (reference sequence). The chain's CDR3 is CASAPPGQIAKNIQYF. Written as DNA, the CDR3 is TGTGCCAGCGCACCTCCGGGACAAATCGCCAAAAACATTCAGTACTTC.

The chain has TRBV7-9 and TRBJ2-2; 12 nucleotides agree with TRBD1. Trimming at V came to 4 bases and at J to 11 bases, leaving 8 bases not matched to a gene. CDR3 size: 15 residues. Germline V lookup: CDR1 SEHNR, CDR2 FQNEAQ (reference sequence). DNA for the CDR3: TGTGCCAGCAGCTCCCCCGGGACAGGGGGCGGAGAGCTGTTTTTT. Its protein product is CASSSPGTGGGELFF.

The chain carries TRBV18 and TRBJ2-5, with D tentatively TRBD1 (6 bases). The germline V gene encodes CDR1 KGHSH and CDR2 LQKENI. The CDR3 extends over 15 amino acids. Trimming pared 3 bases from V and 2 bases from J, leaving 13 bases between. The CDR3 DNA sequence: TGTGCCAGCTCACCTAGAAACCAGGGGCAAGAGACCCAGTACTTC. Translating gives CASSPRNQGQETQYF.

This clone was seen only a few times. The chain couples TRBV10-3 to TRBJ1-1; 8 bases fit TRBD1. V shed 0 bases and J 5 bases; nucleotides not matched to a gene: 5. Germline-derived CDR1 and CDR2 are ENHRY and SYGVKD. The CDR3 totals 15 residues. The CDR3 nucleotides read TGTGCCATCAGTGAGTCGCCAGGGGGCAAGACTGAAGCTTTCTTT. It yields the protein CAISESPGGKTEAFF.

This clone came up a few times. V usage is TRBV5-1 and J usage is TRBJ2-1; TRBD2 matches at 9 bases. The CDR3 is 13 residues long. Trimming at V came to 0 bases and at J to 12 bases, leaving 4 bases not matched to a gene. The V gene's germline CDR1 is SGHRS and CDR2 YFSETQ. The CDR3: CASSLAETSGQFF. The CDR3 nucleotides read TGCGCCAGCAGCTTGGCTGAGACTAGCGGGCAGTTCTTC.

This rearrangement joins TRBV5-1 to TRBJ2-7; 10 bases agree with TRBD2. CDR3 size: 15 residues. Germline V gives CDR1 SGHRS, CDR2 YFSETQ. Trimming removed 5 bases from V and 3 bases from J; junction bases left unmatched: 8. DNA for the CDR3: TGCGCCAGCAGTTACGGGACTAGCGAGTTCTACGAGCAGTACTTC. It codes for CASSYGTSEFYEQYF. The full variable domain, completed using reference TRBV5-1 and TRBJ2-7, is KAGVTQTPRYLIKTRGQQVTLSCSPISGHRSVSWYQQTPGQGLQFLFEYFSETQRNKGNFPGRFSGRQFSNSRSEMNVSTLELGDSALYLCASSYGTSEFYEQYFGPGTRLTVT.

The gene calls are TRBV28 and TRBJ2-7; tentative D call: TRBD1 (6 bases). The CDR3 consists of 12 residues. Germline CDR1 and CDR2: MDHEN and SYDVKM. V was shortened by 10 bases and J by 4 bases, with 14 bases between the two germline ends. The chain's CDR3 is CATLQGTYEQYF. CDR3 in DNA: TGTGCCACTCTACAGGGAACTTACGAGCAGTACTTC.

The chain joins TRBV2 to TRBJ1-5; 9 bases agree with TRBD1. The CDR3 covers 15 residues. Losses at the gene ends were 6 bases for V and 6 bases for J; bases not matched to a gene: 9. Germline loops: CDR1 SNHLY, CDR2 FYNNEI. The CDR3 sequence is CASSRDRVMSQPQHF. The CDR3 coding sequence is TGTGCCAGCAGCCGGGACAGGGTAATGAGTCAGCCCCAGCATTTT.

This chain links TRBV28 with TRBJ1-1; TRBD1 matches 10 bases. Germline CDR1 and CDR2: MDHEN and SYDVKM. V dropped 6 bases and J dropped 4; count of bases not matched to a gene: 5. The CDR3 loop spans 14 amino acids. The CDR3 region has the DNA TGTGCCAGCAGATCGACAGGGGGCTTCACTGAAGCTTTCTTT. It specifies CASRSTGGFTEAFF.

Concerning this clone: A junction end diverges from the germline sequence, so it may reflect a read error. CDR3 protein: CASSSLGLSPSF. CDR3 nucleotide sequence: TGTGCCAGCAGCTCCCTCGGACTATCCCCGTCCTTC. The chain carries TRBV2 and TRBJ2-7, with a weak D call TRBD2 (6 bases). The germline gives CDR1 SNHLY, CDR2 FYNNEI. This CDR3 is built from 12 residues.